This T cell receptor (beta chain) was sequenced for a study of naive and memory T cell subsets. Findings and caveats of the study: Clonotypes here are unpaired alpha or beta chain sequences. Gini index rose across naive, CM, EM and EMRA in CD4 and CD8. Expression changes during T cell differentiation may affect RNA-based TCR counts.

This clonotype appeared a few times. Its matching antigen is unknown. Both TRBC1 and TRBC2 were covered by a beta constant-region primer of two equimolar oligonucleotides. Nested alpha and beta constant-region primers with the SP2 primer drove four PCR rounds on ligated cDNA. TCRdb re-called the UMI-ligation and nested PCR reads with MiXCR, one entry per CDR3 protein. The table records some 83,000 distinct CDR3 sequences, around 13% of them present only once. The CDR3 runs to 14 residues. The ends were cut back, 4 bases at V and 3 bases at J, with 12 bases in the middle. Germline lookup yields CDR1 MNHEY and CDR2 SVGEGT.

Sequenced: central memory CD4+ T cells from blood. The rearrangement joins TRBV6-2 or TRBV6-3 to TRBJ1-1; no clear D. The source is a human donor in good health. This CDR3 reads CASSWTPGDTEAFF. Written as DNA, the CDR3 is TGTGCCAGCAGTTGGACCCCCGGCGACACTGAAGCTTTCTTT.